The following is a T cell receptor (beta chain) sequence with its context. The data were taken from a study of blood T cell repertoires in COVID-19. For the study at large: Whether acute or convalescent, the COVID-19 samples came from the United States, Italy and Spain. The analysed material was cDNA or gDNA that came from T cells, B-cell-depleted T cells, or PBMCs.

Authors' data handling: Cell counts per sample came from amplifying reference gene primers. Measured with immunoSEQ multiplex PCR; TCRdb has only the in-frame clones, and not every one. V, J and clone size are taken as reported in that table, and D and trimming were inferred from the DNA itself. Of about 200,000 clones listed, 85% to 90% are singletons. Per the germline V gene, CDR1 is SGHRS and CDR2 is YFSETQ. The CDR3 is 14 amino acids. The V end was cut by 5 bases, the J end by 4 bases, with 15 bases between. The source is a middle-aged man with acute or convalescent COVID-19. The V and J genes are TRBV5-1 and TRBJ1-1, with D tentatively TRBD1 (5 bases). The sequenced sample was peripheral blood. The CDR3 reads CASRMQGRSTEAFF. CDR3 DNA sequence: TGCGCCAGCAGAATGCAGGGTCGGAGCACTGAAGCTTTCTTT.